One TCR beta chain is described in this entry. Its antigen remains unidentified. This entry comes from a study of lymphopenia after photon versus proton radiotherapy. Study-wide findings and caveats: Under photons, naive T cells and diversity fell while effector/memory populations rose.

Some clones are missing from TCRdb's copy, which holds only in-frame ones; the method was immunoSEQ multiplex PCR. In the table there are some 55,000 clones, around 83% of which are singletons. V was cut by 5 bases and J by 0 bases, with 13 bases left in between. CDR3 length equals 15 residues. Germline V lookup: CDR1 WSHSY, CDR2 SAAADI. The sample consisted of peripheral blood, taken from a patient treated with photon-based radiotherapy. V and J are TRBV10-2 and TRBJ1-1; perhaps TRBD1 as D (5 bases). The TCR was taken from a man aged 45 to 65 with gastric cancer. CDR3: CASSFGTAMNTEAFF. In nucleotides, the CDR3 is TGCGCCAGCAGTTTCGGGACGGCTATGAACACTGAAGCTTTCTTT.